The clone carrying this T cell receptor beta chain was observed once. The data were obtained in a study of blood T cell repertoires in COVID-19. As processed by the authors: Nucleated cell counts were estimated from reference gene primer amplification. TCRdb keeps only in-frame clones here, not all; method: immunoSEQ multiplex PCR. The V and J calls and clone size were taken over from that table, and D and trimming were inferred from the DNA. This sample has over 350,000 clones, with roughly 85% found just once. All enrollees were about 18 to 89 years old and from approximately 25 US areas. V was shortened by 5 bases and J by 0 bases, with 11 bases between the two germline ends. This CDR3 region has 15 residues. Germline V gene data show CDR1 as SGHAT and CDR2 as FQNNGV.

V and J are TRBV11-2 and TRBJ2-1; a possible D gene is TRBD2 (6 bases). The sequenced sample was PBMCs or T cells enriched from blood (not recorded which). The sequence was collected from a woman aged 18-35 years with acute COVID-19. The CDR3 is CASSTAGTSYNEQFF. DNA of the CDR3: TGTGCCAGCAGCACCGCGGGGACCTCCTACAATGAGCAGTTCTTC. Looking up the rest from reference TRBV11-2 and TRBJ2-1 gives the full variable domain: EAGVAQSPRYKIIEKRQSVAFWCNPISGHATLYWYQQILGQGPKLLIQFQNNGVVDDSQLPKDRFSAERLKGVDSTLKIQPAKLEDSAVYLCASSTAGTSYNEQFFGPGTRLTVL.